A single sample is the source of the 19 T cell receptor beta chains below, sequenced in a study of control samples from healthy donors and cancer patients. TCRdb keeps only in-frame clones here, not all; method: immunoSEQ multiplex PCR. The sample data list fewer than 200,000 clones. The sample consisted of blood. The receptors shown here come from a woman aged 30 to 39 in good health.

The chain is built from TRBV6-5 and TRBJ2-5; 7 bases match TRBD2. The CDR3 consists of 13 residues. Per the germline V gene, CDR1 is MNHEY and CDR2 is SVGAGI. J was trimmed by 5 bases and V by 2 bases; bases with no gene match: 2. CDR3 bases: TGTGCCAGCAGTTACGGGGGAGGGGAGACCCAGTACTTC. As protein: CASSYGGGETQYF.

J is TRBJ2-3 and V is TRBV28; D is perhaps TRBD1 or TRBD2 (5 bases each). Trimming left V 2 bases short and J 1 base short, with 13 bases between. CDR1 and CDR2 (germline): MDHEN, SYDVKM. There are 16 residues in the CDR3. CDR3: CASSLGGSYGTDTQYF. CDR3 bases: TGTGCCAGCAGTTTAGGGGGATCCTATGGCACAGATACGCAGTATTTT.

The CDR3 loop is CAAGTGGRSYNSPLHF. For the CDR3, the DNA is TGTGCCGCCGGGACAGGGGGTAGATCCTATAATTCACCCCTCCACTTT. V and J are TRBV10-3 and TRBJ1-6, with 11 bases fitting TRBD1. Trimming cost V 11 bases and J 1 base; bases outside gene matches: 7. The CDR3 has 16 residues. In germline, CDR1 is ENHRY, CDR2 SYGVKD.

This rearrangement joins TRBV5-1 to TRBJ2-5; 8 positions agree with TRBD2. J lost 2 bases, V lost 1 base, and 4 bases had no gene match. This CDR3 spans 15 amino acids. CDR1 and CDR2 (germline): SGHRS, YFSETQ. As DNA, the CDR3 is TGCGCCAGCAGCTTGAGCGGGGGATTACAAGAGACCCAGTACTTC. Its protein product is CASSLSGGLQETQYF.

The V gene is TRBV6-6, the J gene TRBJ2-2; D not resolved. The V and J ends lost 6 bases and 5 bases respectively, with 7 bases between them. The V gene's germline CDR1 is MNHNY and CDR2 SVGAGI (reference sequence). The CDR3 runs 12 residues. The CDR3 loop is CASSLVTGELFF. The CDR3 DNA reads TGTGCCAGCAGCTTAGTAACCGGGGAGCTGTTTTTT.

This rearrangement joins TRBV12-3 or TRBV12-4 to TRBJ1-2; D is undetermined. This CDR3 contains 11 residues. Trimming removed 6 bases at V and 6 bases at J, with 8 bases between. CDR3 protein: CASRGSDGYTF. CDR3 nucleotides: TGTGCCAGCAGGGGGTCTGATGGCTACACCTTC.

This chain uses TRBV18 with TRBJ1-1, with D perhaps TRBD1 (6 bases). V lost 4 bases to trimming and J lost 3 bases, with 15 bases between them. The CDR3 is 15 amino acids. Germline loops: CDR1 KGHSH, CDR2 LQKENI. CDR3 sequence reads: CASSLSGGRDTEAFF. The CDR3 DNA sequence: TGTGCCAGCTCACTTTCGGGGGGCCGGGACACTGAAGCTTTCTTT.

This rearrangement joins TRBV9 to TRBJ2-5; weak D call: TRBD1 (5 bases). The V and J ends lost 1 base and 1 base respectively, with 11 bases between them. This CDR3 spans 15 amino acids. Germline V lookup: CDR1 SGDLS, CDR2 YYNGEE. CDR3 in DNA: TGTGCCAGCAGCGTATGGGGCGAGTCCCAAGAGACCCAGTACTTC. Amino acids: CASSVWGESQETQYF.

V usage is TRBV10-2 and J usage is TRBJ1-6, with unresolved D. This CDR3 is 13 amino acids long. Trimming pared 2 bases from V and 16 bases from J, leaving 15 bases between. Germline CDR1 WSHSY, CDR2 SAAADI. The CDR3 region is CASSEGGAPQLHF. Written as DNA, the CDR3 is TGCGCCAGCAGTGAGGGCGGCGCCCCACAGCTCCACTTT.

The genes are TRBV19 and TRBJ2-7; D may be TRBD1 (5 bases). There are 13 residues in the CDR3. V was clipped by 8 bases and J by 2 bases, with 13 bases between them. Germline-derived CDR1 and CDR2 are LNHDA and SQIVND (reference sequence). For the CDR3, the DNA is TGTGCCAGTGGTCAGGGTAGGGCCTACGAGCAGTACTTC. Its translation is CASGQGRAYEQYF. Using reference TRBV19 and TRBJ2-7 for the parts outside the CDR3, the full variable domain is DGGITQSPKYLFRKEGQNVTLSCEQNLNHDAMYWYRQDPGQGLRLIYYSQIVNDFQKGDIAEGYSVSREKKESFPLTVTSAQKNPTAFYLCASGQGRAYEQYFGPGTRLTVT.

The chain employs TRBV28 and TRBJ1-4, with 8 bases fitting TRBD1. Germline loops: CDR1 MDHEN, CDR2 SYDVKM. The CDR3 length is 16 residues. V gave up 7 bases and J gave up 5 bases; unmatched junction bases: 12. CDR3 nucleotides: TGTGCCAGCAACCGACCCGACAGGGGTGGGAATGAAAAACTGTTTTTT. The encoded protein is CASNRPDRGGNEKLFF.

The chain combines TRBV9 with TRBJ2-7, with 7 bases matching TRBD1. Germline loops: CDR1 SGDLS, CDR2 YYNGEE. This CDR3 has 14 residues. V lost 4 bases, J lost 0 bases, and 4 bases stayed unmatched. This CDR3 is CASSMTGFSYEQYF. The CDR3 DNA sequence: TGTGCCAGCAGCATGACAGGGTTCTCCTACGAGCAGTACTTC.

The genes are TRBV23-1 and TRBJ2-2; D gene unclear. TRBV23-1 is placed among ORFs of uncertain function. The V gene lost 0 bases and the J gene lost 1 base, with 9 bases spanning the gap. There are 16 residues in the CDR3. This CDR3 is CASSQSGRGNTGELFF. As DNA, the CDR3 is TGCGCCAGCAGTCAATCAGGGCGAGGGAACACCGGGGAGCTGTTTTTT.

The genes are TRBV30 and TRBJ1-1; 7 nucleotides line up with TRBD1. This CDR3 is 13 amino acids long. CDR1 GTSNPN and CDR2 SVGIG come from the germline V gene (reference sequence). Trimming removed 5 bases from V and 4 bases from J; junction bases left unmatched: 7. The CDR3: CAWGKNRGTEAFF. The CDR3 DNA sequence: TGTGCCTGGGGAAAAAACAGGGGCACTGAAGCTTTCTTT.

V usage is TRBV3-1 (or the pseudogene TRBV3-2) and J usage is TRBJ1-6; TRBD1 is a possible D gene (5 bases). Germline V gene data show CDR1 as LGHDT and CDR2 as YNNKEL (reference sequence). There are 12 residues in the CDR3. With 4 bases removed from V and 7 bases from J, the gap between germline ends came to 5 bases. CDR3 nucleotide sequence: TGTGCCAGCAGCCGGACAAATTCACCCCTCCACTTT. It is translated as CASSRTNSPLHF.

The chain uses TRBV5-1 and TRBJ2-5; 8 bases are shared with TRBD1. Germline V gene lookup returns CDR1 SGHRS and CDR2 YFSETQ. The CDR3 has 15 amino acids. Unmatched junction bases numbered 6, after V lost 4 bases and J lost 1 base. In DNA, the CDR3 is TGCGCCAGCAGCAATTTCAGGGGGCCCCAAGAGACCCAGTACTTC. It is translated as CASSNFRGPQETQYF.

The chain carries TRBV6-2 or TRBV6-3 and TRBJ1-3; no clear D gene. Trimming took off 2 bases at V and 0 bases at J, with 14 bases between the two ends. Germline CDR1 and CDR2: MNHEY and SVGEGT. This CDR3 spans 17 amino acids. CDR3 in amino acids: CASSYVGSSISGNTIYF. DNA of the CDR3: TGTGCCAGCAGTTACGTCGGCAGTTCTATCTCTGGAAACACCATATATTTT.

CDR3 coding DNA: TGTGCCAGCAGCGGGACTGGAACTAATGAAAAACTGTTTTTT. The encoded protein is CASSGTGTNEKLFF. The chain recombines TRBV27 with TRBJ1-4; D is possibly TRBD1 (5 bases). The CDR3 runs to 14 residues. Germline V gene data show CDR1 as MNHEY and CDR2 as SMNVEV (reference sequence). V lost 6 bases, J lost 1 base, and 9 bases lay in between.

The rearrangement joins TRBV12-3 or TRBV12-4 to TRBJ1-2; TRBD1 matches 10 bases. The CDR3 sequence is 13 residues long. J gave up 2 bases and V 6 bases, and 0 bases lay outside the gene matches. CDR3 residues: CASRTGGNYGYTF. In DNA form, the CDR3 reads TGTGCCAGCAGGACAGGGGGCAACTATGGCTACACCTTC.